This TCR beta chain was documented in a study of OX40 agonist ivuxolimab in advanced cancers. Looking at the study overall: One patient with hepatocellular carcinoma and two with cutaneous melanoma, three in all, had partial responses.

With autoimmune disease history or systemic immunosuppression, patients were excluded. Here immunoSEQ multiplex PCR was the method, and the copy in TCRdb shows in-frame clones only, minus some. This repertoire shows around 82,000 clones, roughly 91% found once; its top ten account for roughly 13%. This sequence originates from an adult with an advanced solid tumor such as melanoma, head and neck, liver or kidney cancer. Sequenced material: CD4+ or CD8+ T cells sorted from blood, taken in a trial of the OX40 agonist ivuxolimab.

The CDR3 sequence is CASSSGGYYQPQHF. DNA for the CDR3: TGTGCCAGCAGCTCGGGAGGGTATTATCAGCCCCAGCATTTT. The chain is built from TRBV7-9 and TRBJ1-5, with D unclear. The CDR3 extends over 14 amino acids. The germline V and J ends were trimmed by 4 bases and 5 bases, with 12 bases remaining between them. Germline CDR1 is SEHNR and CDR2 is FQNEAQ (reference sequence).